The present TCR beta chain was sequenced within a study of PD-1 blockade in classical Hodgkin lymphoma. General study findings and limits: Reports described newly diagnosed patients as having lower baseline TCR diversity than healthy donors.

The CDR3 runs to 19 residues. The trim removed 5 bases at V and 2 bases at J, leaving 18 bases unmatched. The germline V gene encodes CDR1 SGHAT and CDR2 FQNNGV. Here immunoSEQ multiplex PCR was the method, and the copy in TCRdb shows in-frame clones only, minus some. Of tens of thousands of clones listed, roughly nine tenths were seen once; the top ten hold approximately 9.8%. Concerning this clone: The antigen remains unidentified.

Relapse after autologous stem cell transplantation occurred in every patient, and brentuximab vedotin exposure varied. Complete response, partial response or progressive disease constituted the best response categories observed. The clonotype was recovered from a human donor with classical Hodgkin lymphoma. The J gene is TRBJ2-4, the V gene TRBV11-2; TRBD1 aligns across 7 bases. The specimen was peripheral blood mononuclear cells (PBMCs), collected at baseline. The CDR3 nucleotides read TGTGCCAGCAGCCTGTCATCTCCAGACAGGGCCATCTCCAAAAACATTCAGTACTTC. Residues: CASSLSSPDRAISKNIQYF.